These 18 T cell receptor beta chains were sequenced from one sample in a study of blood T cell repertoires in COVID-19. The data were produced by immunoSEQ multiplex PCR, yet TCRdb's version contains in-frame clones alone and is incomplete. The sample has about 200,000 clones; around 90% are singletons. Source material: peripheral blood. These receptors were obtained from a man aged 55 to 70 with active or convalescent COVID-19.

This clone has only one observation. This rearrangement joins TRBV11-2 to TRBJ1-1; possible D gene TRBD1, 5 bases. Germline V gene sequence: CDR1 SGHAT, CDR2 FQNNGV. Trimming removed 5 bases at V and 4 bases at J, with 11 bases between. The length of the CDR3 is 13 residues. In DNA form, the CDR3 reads TGTGCCAGCAGCGCAGGGTACGCCACTGAAGCTTTCTTT. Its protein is CASSAGYATEAFF.

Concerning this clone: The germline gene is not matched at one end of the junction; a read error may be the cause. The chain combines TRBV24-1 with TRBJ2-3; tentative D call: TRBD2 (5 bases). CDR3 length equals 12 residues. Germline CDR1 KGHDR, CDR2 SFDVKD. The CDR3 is CVTGGSTDTQYF. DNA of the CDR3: TGTGTCACCGGAGGAAGCACAGATACGCAGTATTTT.

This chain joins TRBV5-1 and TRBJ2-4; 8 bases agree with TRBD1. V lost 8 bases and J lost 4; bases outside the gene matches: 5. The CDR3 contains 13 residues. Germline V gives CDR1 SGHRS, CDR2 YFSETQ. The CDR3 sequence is CARHRDRKNIQYF. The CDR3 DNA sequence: TGCGCCAGACACCGGGACAGGAAAAACATTCAGTACTTC.

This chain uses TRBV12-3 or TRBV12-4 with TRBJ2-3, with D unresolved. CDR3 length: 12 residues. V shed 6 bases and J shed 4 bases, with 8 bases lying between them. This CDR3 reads CASRALADTQYF. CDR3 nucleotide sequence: TGTGCCAGCAGGGCCCTAGCAGATACGCAGTATTTT.

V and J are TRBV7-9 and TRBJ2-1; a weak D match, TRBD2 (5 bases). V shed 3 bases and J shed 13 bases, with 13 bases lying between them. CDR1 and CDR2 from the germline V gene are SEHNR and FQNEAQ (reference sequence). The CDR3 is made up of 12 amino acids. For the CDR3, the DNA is TGTGCCAGCAGCTTGTTGAGGGCAGATCAGTTCTTC. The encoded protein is CASSLLRADQFF.

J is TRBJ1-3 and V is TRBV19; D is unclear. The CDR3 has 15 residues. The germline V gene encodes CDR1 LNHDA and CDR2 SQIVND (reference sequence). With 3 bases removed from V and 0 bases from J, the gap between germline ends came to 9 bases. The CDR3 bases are TGTGCCAGTAGTATTTCAGTTCTCTCTGGAAACACCATATATTTT. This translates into CASSISVLSGNTIYF.

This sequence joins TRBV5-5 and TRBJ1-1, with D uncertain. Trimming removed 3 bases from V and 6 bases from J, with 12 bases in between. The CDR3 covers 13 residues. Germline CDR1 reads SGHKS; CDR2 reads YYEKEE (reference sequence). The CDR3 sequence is CASSYLGGPEAFF. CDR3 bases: TGTGCCAGCAGCTATTTGGGAGGCCCTGAAGCTTTCTTT.

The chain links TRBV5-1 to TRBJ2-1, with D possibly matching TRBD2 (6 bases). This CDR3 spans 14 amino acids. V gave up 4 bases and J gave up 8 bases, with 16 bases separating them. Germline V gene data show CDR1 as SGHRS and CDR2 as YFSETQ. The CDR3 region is CASSPGLAFDEQFF. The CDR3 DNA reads TGCGCCAGCAGCCCGGGGCTAGCGTTCGATGAGCAGTTCTTC.

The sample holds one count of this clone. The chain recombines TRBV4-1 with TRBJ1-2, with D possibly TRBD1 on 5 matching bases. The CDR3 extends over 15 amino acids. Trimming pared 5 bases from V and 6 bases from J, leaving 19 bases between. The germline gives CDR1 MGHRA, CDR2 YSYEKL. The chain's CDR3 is CASSSRGVGSNGYTF. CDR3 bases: TGCGCCAGCAGCTCGCGGGGGGTGGGTTCGAATGGCTACACCTTC.

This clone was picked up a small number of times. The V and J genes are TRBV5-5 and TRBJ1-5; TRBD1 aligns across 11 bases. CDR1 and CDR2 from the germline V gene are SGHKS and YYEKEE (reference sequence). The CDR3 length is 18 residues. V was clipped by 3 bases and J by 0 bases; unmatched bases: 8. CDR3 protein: CASSWGQGDINSNQPQHF. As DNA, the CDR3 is TGTGCCAGCAGCTGGGGACAGGGGGATATTAATAGCAATCAGCCCCAGCATTTT.

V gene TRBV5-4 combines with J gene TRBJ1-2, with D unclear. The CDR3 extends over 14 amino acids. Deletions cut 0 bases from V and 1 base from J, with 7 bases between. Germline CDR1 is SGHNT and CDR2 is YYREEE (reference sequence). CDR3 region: CASSLATVNYGYTF. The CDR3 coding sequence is TGTGCCAGCAGCTTGGCCACAGTTAACTATGGCTACACCTTC.

The CDR3 loop reads CASLSGGAASSYNEQFF. The CDR3 DNA follows: TGTGCCAGCCTTAGCGGGGGGGCCGCTAGCTCCTACAATGAGCAGTTCTTC. The V and J genes are TRBV28 and TRBJ2-1; 11 bases agree with TRBD2. CDR3 length: 17 amino acids. The V gene end was trimmed by 8 bases and the J gene end by 0 bases; junction bases not matched to a gene: 9. CDR1 and CDR2 from the germline V gene are MDHEN and SYDVKM.

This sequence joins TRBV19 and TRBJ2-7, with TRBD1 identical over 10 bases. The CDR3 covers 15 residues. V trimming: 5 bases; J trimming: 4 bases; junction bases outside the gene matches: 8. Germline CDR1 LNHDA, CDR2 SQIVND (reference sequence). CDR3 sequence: CASSPGTGEGYEQYF. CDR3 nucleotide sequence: TGTGCCAGTAGTCCCGGGACAGGGGAAGGGTACGAGCAGTACTTC.

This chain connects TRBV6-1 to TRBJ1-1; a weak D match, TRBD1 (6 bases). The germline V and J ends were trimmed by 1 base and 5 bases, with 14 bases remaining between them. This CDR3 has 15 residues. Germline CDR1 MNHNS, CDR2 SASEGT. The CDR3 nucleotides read TGTGCCAGCAGTGAAGGGCCGCAGGGGATAACTGAAGCTTTCTTT. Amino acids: CASSEGPQGITEAFF.

The CDR3 nucleotides are TGTGCCAGCAGTTTTGTACAGGACTATGGCTACACCTTC. As protein: CASSFVQDYGYTF. The chain joins TRBV12-3 or TRBV12-4 to TRBJ1-2, with a weak D call TRBD1 (5 bases). V lost 3 bases, J lost 3 bases, and 8 bases lay in between. The CDR3 covers 13 residues.

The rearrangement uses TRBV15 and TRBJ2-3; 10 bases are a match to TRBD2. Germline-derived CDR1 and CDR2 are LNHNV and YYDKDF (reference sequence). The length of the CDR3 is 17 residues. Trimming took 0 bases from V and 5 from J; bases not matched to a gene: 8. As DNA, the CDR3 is TGTGCCACCAGCAGAGATAAGCAGCGGGGGGGCCAAGATACGCAGTATTTT. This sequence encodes CATSRDKQRGGQDTQYF. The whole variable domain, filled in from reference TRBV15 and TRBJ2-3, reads DAMVIQNPRYQVTQFGKPVTLSCSQTLNHNVMYWYQQKSSQAPKLLFHYYDKDFNNEADTPDNFQSRRPNTSFCFLDIRSPGLGDTAMYLCATSRDKQRGGQDTQYFGPGTRLTVL.

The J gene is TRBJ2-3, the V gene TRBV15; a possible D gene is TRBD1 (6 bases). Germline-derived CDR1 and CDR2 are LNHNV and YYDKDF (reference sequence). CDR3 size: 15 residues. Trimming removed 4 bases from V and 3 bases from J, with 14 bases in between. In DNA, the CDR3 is TGTGCCACCAGCATCCCGACAGGTATTACAGATACGCAGTATTTT. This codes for CATSIPTGITDTQYF.

In DNA, the CDR3 is TGCGCCAGCAGCCAAGCCTCCTGGGGGCCCACAAATGAGCAGTTCTTC. Translating it yields CASSQASWGPTNEQFF. The chain uses TRBV4-1 and TRBJ2-1; possibly TRBD1 for D (6 bases). The CDR3 runs to 16 residues. Germline loops: CDR1 MGHRA, CDR2 YSYEKL. The ends were cut back, 1 base at V and 7 bases at J, with 17 bases in the middle.